The 18 T cell receptor beta chains below were found in one sample sequenced in a study of blood T cell repertoires in COVID-19. Here immunoSEQ multiplex PCR was the method, and the copy in TCRdb shows in-frame clones only, minus some. Seen here are about 140,000 clones, about three quarters observed once, and the top ten hold roughly 2.9%. Input material: PBMCs or T cells enriched from blood (not recorded which). Every receptor here comes from a woman between 50 and 59 years old who had recovered from COVID-19.

This chain connects TRBV7-3 to TRBJ1-2; no reliable D call. This CDR3 has 13 residues. Germline values: CDR1 SGHTA, CDR2 FQGTGA. Trimming removed 1 base from V and 7 bases from J, with 10 bases in between. CDR3 nucleotides: TGTGCCAGCAGCTTAAAGTTTGGGAGTGGCTACACCTTC. It is translated as CASSLKFGSGYTF.

The chain uses TRBV7-9 and TRBJ1-3; a weak D match, TRBD1 (6 bases). The CDR3 has 15 amino acids. From germline, CDR1 is SEHNR and CDR2 FQNEAQ (reference sequence). Trimming stripped 8 bases from V and 4 bases from J, with 18 bases between. The DNA for the CDR3 is TGTGCCAGCCATAAGCAGGGGACGCGCGGAAACACCATATATTTT. This gives the protein CASHKQGTRGNTIYF. Supplemented by reference TRBV7-9 and TRBJ1-3, the full variable domain reads DTGVSQNPRHKITKRGQNVTFRCDPISEHNRLYWYRQTLGQGPEFLTYFQNEAQLEKSRLLSDRFSAERPKGSFSTLEIQRTEQGDSAMYLCASHKQGTRGNTIYFGEGSWLTVV.

This chain's CDR3 is CASTLRGGYGYTF. In nucleotides, the CDR3 is TGTGCCAGCACCCTTAGGGGCGGCTATGGCTACACCTTC. The rearrangement links TRBV12-3 or TRBV12-4 to TRBJ1-2; tentative D call: TRBD1 (5 bases). The CDR3 length is 13 residues. With 7 bases removed from V and 4 bases from J, the gap between germline ends came to 13 bases.

This rearrangement joins TRBV9 to TRBJ1-1, with D perhaps matching TRBD1 (6 bases). The CDR3 is made up of 14 amino acids. V was pared by 4 bases and J by 2 bases, with 12 bases between. The V gene's germline CDR1 is SGDLS and CDR2 YYNGEE. CDR3 in amino acids: CASSPGHTNTEAFF. The CDR3 coding sequence is TGTGCCAGCAGCCCGGGACACACAAACACTGAAGCTTTCTTT.

The gene calls are TRBV7-2 and TRBJ1-3; D possibly corresponds to TRBD1 (6 bases). The CDR3 is 14 amino acids. Trimming pared 5 bases from V and 1 base from J, leaving 9 bases between. The germline gives CDR1 SGHTA, CDR2 FQGNSA. The CDR3 reads CASSRRGSGNTIYF. The CDR3 DNA reads TGTGCCAGCAGCCGCAGGGGTTCTGGAAACACCATATATTTT.

The chain combines TRBV27 with TRBJ2-6; unclear D gene. Germline V gives CDR1 MNHEY, CDR2 SMNVEV (reference sequence). Trimming removed 5 bases from V and 0 bases from J, with 11 bases in between. The CDR3 contains 16 residues. In nucleotides, the CDR3 is TGTGCCAGCAGTCCCTTTGGGCACTCTGGGGCCAACGTCCTGACTTTC. Its protein product is CASSPFGHSGANVLTF.

This chain joins TRBV7-9 and TRBJ1-4, with 8 bases that match TRBD1. V was pared by 6 bases and J by 5 bases, with 5 bases of the junction left unmatched. The germline CDR1 and CDR2 sequences are SEHNR and FQNEAQ (reference sequence). The CDR3 extends over 14 amino acids. CDR3 protein: CASRPRDRNEKLFF. In DNA, the CDR3 is TGTGCCAGCAGACCTCGGGACAGGAATGAAAAACTGTTTTTT.

This chain joins TRBV7-6 and TRBJ2-7; no clear D gene. The CDR3 totals 12 residues. Germline CDR1 and CDR2: SGHVS and FNYEAQ. Deletions cut 1 base from V and 4 bases from J, with 5 bases between. As DNA, the CDR3 is TGTGCCAGCAGCTTAGTCCAGTACGAGCAGTACTTC. The encoded protein is CASSLVQYEQYF.

The chain joins TRBV18 to TRBJ2-7; D is ambiguous. The CDR3 covers 13 residues. Germline CDR1 is KGHSH and CDR2 is LQKENI. The ends were cut back, 3 bases at V and 0 bases at J, with 6 bases in the middle. The CDR3 reads CASSPQVSYEQYF. In nucleotides, the CDR3 is TGTGCCAGCTCACCCCAGGTCTCCTACGAGCAGTACTTC.

The V call is TRBV7-9, the J call TRBJ1-4; the D is unclear. Trimming cost V 2 bases and J 3 bases, with 7 bases left between them. Per the germline V gene, CDR1 is SEHNR and CDR2 is FQNEAQ (reference sequence). The CDR3 length is 14 residues. The CDR3 nucleotides are TGTGCCAGCAGCTTAATGGGCCCTAATGAAAAACTGTTTTTT. Translated, it gives CASSLMGPNEKLFF.

This chain connects TRBV10-3 to TRBJ2-3, with 8 positions matching TRBD1. CDR3 size: 15 residues. Germline assignment: CDR1 ENHRY and CDR2 SYGVKD. V trimming: 5 bases; J trimming: 2 bases; junction bases outside the gene matches: 6. The CDR3 DNA follows: TGTGCCATCAGTCCTTGGACAGGGTCCACAGATACGCAGTATTTT. Its protein product is CAISPWTGSTDTQYF.

The chain recombines TRBV5-1 with TRBJ2-3; a weak D match, TRBD2 (6 bases). This CDR3 comprises 16 residues. The germline V gene has CDR1 SGHRS and CDR2 YFSETQ. The V and J ends lost 4 bases and 0 bases respectively, with 15 bases between them. CDR3 in amino acids: CASSPGLDSSTDTQYF. The CDR3 nucleotides read TGCGCCAGCAGCCCGGGACTTGATTCTAGCACAGATACGCAGTATTTT.

The rearrangement joins TRBV5-6 to TRBJ1-2; a possible D gene is TRBD1 (5 bases). Trimming pared 4 bases from V and 3 bases from J, leaving 16 bases between. The germline V gene encodes CDR1 SGHDT and CDR2 YYEEEE. The length of the CDR3 is 15 residues. The CDR3: CASSEGTLIYYGYTF. Here the CDR3 DNA reads TGTGCCAGCAGCGAAGGGACTTTAATATACTATGGCTACACCTTC.

This clone was counted a single time. The J gene is TRBJ2-2, the V gene TRBV27; possible D gene TRBD1, 5 bases. CDR3 length: 16 residues. Germline V gives CDR1 MNHEY, CDR2 SMNVEV (reference sequence). Trimming removed 1 base from V and 1 base from J, with 10 bases in between. CDR3 sequence: CASSLLKTENTGELFF. The CDR3, as DNA: TGTGCCAGCAGTTTATTAAAGACAGAGAACACCGGGGAGCTGTTTTTT.

The chain is built from TRBV7-9 and TRBJ1-1; D not certain. V was trimmed by 3 bases and J by 6 bases, leaving 11 bases between them. This CDR3 has 13 residues. Germline V gives CDR1 SEHNR, CDR2 FQNEAQ (reference sequence). The CDR3 region is CASSFWGVAEAFF. The CDR3 DNA sequence: TGTGCCAGCAGCTTTTGGGGAGTCGCTGAAGCTTTCTTT.

The V and J genes are TRBV28 and TRBJ1-5; TRBD1 agrees at 8 bases. Trimming cost V 3 bases and J 8 bases; bases outside gene matches: 6. Germline lookup yields CDR1 MDHEN and CDR2 SYDVKM. The CDR3 has 14 residues. The chain's CDR3 is CASSLRQGREPQHF. The CDR3 nucleotides are TGTGCCAGCAGTTTGAGACAGGGGAGAGAGCCCCAGCATTTT. Variable domain in full (rest from reference TRBV28 and TRBJ1-5): DVKVTQSSRYLVKRTGEKVFLECVQDMDHENMFWYRQDPGLGLRLIYFSYDVKMKEKGDIPEGYSVSREKKERFSLILESASTNQTSMYLCASSLRQGREPQHFGDGTRLSIL.

The rearrangement links TRBV6-1 to TRBJ2-7; D not resolved. V lost 10 bases to trimming and J lost 2 bases, with 15 bases between them. Germline values: CDR1 MNHNS, CDR2 SASEGT. CDR3 length: 13 amino acids. CDR3 in DNA: TGTGCCACCAGAGAAGGGCCCGCCTACGAGCAGTACTTC. Protein: CATREGPAYEQYF.

This clone occurred a few times. The chain has TRBV6-5 and TRBJ1-5; 7 bases match TRBD1. V shed 6 bases and J 7 bases; nucleotides not matched to a gene: 6. The CDR3 length is 13 residues. Per germline, CDR1 MNHEY and CDR2 SVGAGI. The CDR3 loop reads CASRRDRAQPQHF. CDR3 bases: TGTGCCAGCAGACGTGACAGGGCCCAGCCCCAGCATTTT.